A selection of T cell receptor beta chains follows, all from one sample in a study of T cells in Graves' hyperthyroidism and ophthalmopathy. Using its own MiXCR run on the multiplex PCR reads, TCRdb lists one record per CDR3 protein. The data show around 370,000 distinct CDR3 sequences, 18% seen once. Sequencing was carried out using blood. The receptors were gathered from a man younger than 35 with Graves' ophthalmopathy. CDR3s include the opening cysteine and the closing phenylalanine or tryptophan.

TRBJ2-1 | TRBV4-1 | CASSQGRARRLYNEQFF
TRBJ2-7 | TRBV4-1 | CASSQDATVDEIPYEQYF
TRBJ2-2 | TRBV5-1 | CASSLVEGELFF
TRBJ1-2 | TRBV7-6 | CASSLSNTYGYTF
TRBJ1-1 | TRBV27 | CASKPGGGTEAFF
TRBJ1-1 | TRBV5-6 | CASSFYSTEAFF
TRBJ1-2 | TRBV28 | CASSSRPGAYGYTF
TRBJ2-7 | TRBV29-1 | CSALGRDSTYEQYF
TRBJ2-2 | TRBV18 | CASSPGTHTGELFF
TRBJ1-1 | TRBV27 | CASSVTGTNTEAFF
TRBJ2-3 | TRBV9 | CASSGTYDTQYF
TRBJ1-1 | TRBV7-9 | CASSRLAGGPNTEAFF
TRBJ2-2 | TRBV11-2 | CASSPPYGELFF
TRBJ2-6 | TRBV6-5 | CASSYYLSGANVLTF
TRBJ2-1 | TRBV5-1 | CASSAGQGYNEQFF
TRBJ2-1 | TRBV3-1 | CASSQAPAGAPLLFF
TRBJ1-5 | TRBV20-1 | CSAKGPINQPQHF
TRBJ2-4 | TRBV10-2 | CASSSGGNIQYF
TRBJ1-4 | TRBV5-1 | CASSLAGQGNEKLFF
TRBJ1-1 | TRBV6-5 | CASSYARGMVTEAFF
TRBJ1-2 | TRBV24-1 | CATSDPLTYGYTF
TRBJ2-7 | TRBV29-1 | CSGIWGSLLYEQYF
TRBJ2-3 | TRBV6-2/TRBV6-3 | CASSYVQGSTDTQYF
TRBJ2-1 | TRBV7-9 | CASSLEVGDLNEQFF
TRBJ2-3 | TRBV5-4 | CASSLVGEADTQYF
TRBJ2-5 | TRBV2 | CASSDGGGAWETQYF
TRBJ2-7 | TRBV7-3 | CASSPPRTSGGHTYEQYF
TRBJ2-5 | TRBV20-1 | CSRTSGGQETQYF
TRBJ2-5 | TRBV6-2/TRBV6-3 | CASSYYAGPYQETQYF
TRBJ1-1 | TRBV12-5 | CASGSGQGSKVEAFF
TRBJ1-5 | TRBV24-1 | CATSDPAGGDQPQHF
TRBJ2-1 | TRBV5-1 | CASSQGQGTNNEQFF
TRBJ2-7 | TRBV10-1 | CASSEGTGLPYEQYF
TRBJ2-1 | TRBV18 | CASSPGTEYNEQFF
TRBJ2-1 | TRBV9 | CASSLGGQGHHEQFF
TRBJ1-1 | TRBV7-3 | CASSFGMNTEAFF
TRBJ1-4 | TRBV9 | CASSVGLNEKLFF
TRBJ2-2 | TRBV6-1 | CASRGTGTGELFF
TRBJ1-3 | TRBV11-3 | CASSLGKSGTSGNTIYF
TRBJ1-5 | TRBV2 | CASSDGGSTGQPQHF
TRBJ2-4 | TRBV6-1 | CASSQTGSAAKNIQYF